Reported below is one TCR beta chain. Before they underwent DNA extraction, samples held roughly 0.95-11 million cryopreserved PBMC. The data are from a study of long-term antiretroviral therapy in people with HIV. Version v3.0 of the immunoSEQ assay ran at survey level. Sequencing was performed with immunoSEQ multiplex PCR; in TCRdb, only in-frame clones are kept and a portion is missing. The top ten clones hold about 8.3% of a sample with 25,000 to 30,000 clones, 80% to 90% of them seen once. The origin of this receptor is a middle-aged man with HIV. The sequenced sample was unsorted PBMCs, obtained 3.2 years before starting antiretroviral therapy.

The CDR3 region has the DNA TGTGCCAGCTCAGATGGGCAAAACTATGGCTACACCTTC. Amino acid sequence: CASSDGQNYGYTF. The chain has TRBV18 and TRBJ1-2; no firm D call. This CDR3 comprises 13 residues. Germline V CDR1 and CDR2: KGHSH, LQKENI. V was pared by 5 bases and J by 2 bases, with 9 bases between.